Following are 2 T cell receptor beta chains from one sample sequenced in a study of T cells in Graves' hyperthyroidism and ophthalmopathy. Template material for amplifying TCR beta CDR3 regions consisted of RNA transcripts. Researchers ran a first-round RT-PCR on the TCR CDR3 using the HTBI primer set. TCRdb used MiXCR to reprocess the multiplex PCR reads, holding one entry per CDR3 protein. The repertoire consists of 500,000 or so distinct CDR3 sequences, with 15% to 20% occurring once and the leading ten covering 15% to 20%. What was sequenced was blood. These receptors were collected from a woman in her late teens or twenties with Graves' ophthalmopathy.

This clonotype was detected ten times or more. J is TRBJ2-2 and V is TRBV20-1, with D possibly TRBD2 on 6 matching bases. Germline CDR1 reads DFQATT; CDR2 reads SNEGSKA (reference sequence). The CDR3 has 13 amino acids. V dropped 7 bases and J dropped 1 base, with 10 bases sitting between them. The CDR3 protein is CSVREQNTGELFF. DNA of the CDR3: TGCAGTGTACGGGAGCAGAACACCGGGGAGCTGTTTTTT.

This clonotype was seen many times. This sequence joins TRBV12-3 or TRBV12-4 and TRBJ1-1; 7 nucleotides align to TRBD1. CDR3 length: 15 residues. V gave up 8 bases and J gave up 1 base; unmatched junction bases: 10. CDR3 coding DNA: TGTGCCAGCGATCGGACCGGGACAGCGAACACTGAAGCTTTCTTT. Its protein product is CASDRTGTANTEAFF.